The sequence of this TCR beta chain was determined in a study of T cells in Graves' hyperthyroidism and ophthalmopathy. This clonotype was counted ten times or more. Antigen specificity is unknown. Germline CDR1 MNHEY, CDR2 SVGEGT. This CDR3 is 13 amino acids long. V lost 8 bases to trimming and J lost 6 bases, with 17 bases between them. RNA transcripts yielded amplified TCR beta CDR3 regions. The primer set for the first-round RT-PCR of the TCR CDR3 was HTBI. TCRdb ran MiXCR on the multiplex PCR reads and lists one entry per CDR3 protein. The sample records under 500,000 distinct CDR3 sequences, over 12% being singletons. Overall study results and limits: The model made its ophthalmopathy prediction, and onset followed a median around 6.5 months later. Most thyroid-expanded clonotypes above 0.001 were also found in blood.

The source material was blood. The source is a man between 45 and 60 years old with Graves' ophthalmopathy. The chain carries TRBV6-2 or TRBV6-3 and TRBJ2-7; the D gene is possibly TRBD2 (8 bases). The CDR3 DNA sequence: TGTGCCAGCCGGGGACAGCGGGGGCTCGAGCAGTACTTC. Translation: CASRGQRGLEQYF.